This T cell receptor beta chain was recorded in a study of blood T cells in healthy people across ages. The V gene's germline CDR1 is KGHSH and CDR2 LQKENI. The CDR3 is 13 amino acids. V lost 2 bases to trimming and J lost 9 bases, with 14 bases between them. General study findings and limits: The authors considered diversity estimates from one million T cells to be underestimates.

Next came a second PCR, run for about 7 to 11 cycles, which used a sample-barcoded 5' primer along with a J-beta primer mix. Each of the cDNA molecules was tagged by a template-switch adaptor with 12 random nucleotides. TCRdb used MiXCR to reprocess the 5' RACE reads, holding one entry per CDR3 protein. The table has 1,800,000 or so distinct CDR3 sequences, roughly two fifths seen once. In the case of this clonotype: Its target is unknown.

What was sequenced was blood. V is TRBV18 and J is TRBJ2-7, with no clear D. This receptor was identified in a human donor in good health. The CDR3 region is CASSPSGRSWQYF. CDR3 nucleotides: TGTGCCAGCTCACCATCGGGTCGTTCTTGGCAGTACTTC. Full variable domain (outside the CDR3, taken from reference TRBV18 and TRBJ2-7): NAGVMQNPRHLVRRRGQEARLRCSPMKGHSHVYWYRQLPEEGLKFMVYLQKENIIDESGMPKERFSAEFPKEGPSILRIQQVVRGDSAAYFCASSPSGRSWQYFGPGTRLTVT.